This T cell receptor (beta chain) was captured in a study of regulatory T cells in long-lasting Graves disease. This clonotype appeared many times. Time point given: persistent/refractory GD, antithyroid drugs over 5 years with positive TRAb. PBMC RNA was the source of the TCR library. Graves' disease diagnosis followed American Thyroid Association guidelines. EDTA tubes were used for drawing roughly 9 milliliters of peripheral blood. For TCR beta, libraries came from iRepertoire HTBI primers and Arm-PCR of CDR3 regions. TCRdb fed the multiplex PCR reads into MiXCR, producing one record per CDR3 protein. The sample lists hundreds of thousands of distinct CDR3 sequences, around a fifth occurring once. The CDR3 has 15 amino acids. Germline CDR1 is SQVTM and CDR2 is ANQGSEA. V trimming: 4 bases; J trimming: 0 bases; junction bases outside the gene matches: 6.

The sample consisted of peripheral blood mononuclear cells (PBMCs), taken when the disease was refractory, from a patient treated with antithyroid drugs. The J gene is TRBJ1-1, the V gene TRBV29-1, with TRBD1 matching 9 bases. The clonotype originates from a female donor with Graves disease. CDR3 loop: CSVVEWDRVNTEAFF. CDR3 coding DNA: TGCAGCGTTGTGGAATGGGACAGGGTGAACACTGAAGCTTTCTTT.